This T cell receptor (beta chain) is drawn from a study of control samples from healthy donors and cancer patients. The table came from immunoSEQ multiplex PCR; TCRdb's copy has only in-frame clones and leaves some out. The sample lists 48,000 or so clones, 93% seen once, with about a quarter in the top ten. Sequenced input: PBMCs. This receptor was taken from a woman in her forties or fifties with head and neck cancer.

CDR3 nucleotides: TGCGCCAGCAGCTTGAGTAAAGGGGTGCCGGACATTCAGTACTTC. This codes for CASSLSKGVPDIQYF. The rearrangement links TRBV5-1 to TRBJ2-4, with D perhaps matching TRBD1 (5 bases). Germline V gene sequence: CDR1 SGHRS, CDR2 YFSETQ. V lost 1 base to trimming and J lost 8 bases, with 16 bases between them. The CDR3 runs to 15 residues.